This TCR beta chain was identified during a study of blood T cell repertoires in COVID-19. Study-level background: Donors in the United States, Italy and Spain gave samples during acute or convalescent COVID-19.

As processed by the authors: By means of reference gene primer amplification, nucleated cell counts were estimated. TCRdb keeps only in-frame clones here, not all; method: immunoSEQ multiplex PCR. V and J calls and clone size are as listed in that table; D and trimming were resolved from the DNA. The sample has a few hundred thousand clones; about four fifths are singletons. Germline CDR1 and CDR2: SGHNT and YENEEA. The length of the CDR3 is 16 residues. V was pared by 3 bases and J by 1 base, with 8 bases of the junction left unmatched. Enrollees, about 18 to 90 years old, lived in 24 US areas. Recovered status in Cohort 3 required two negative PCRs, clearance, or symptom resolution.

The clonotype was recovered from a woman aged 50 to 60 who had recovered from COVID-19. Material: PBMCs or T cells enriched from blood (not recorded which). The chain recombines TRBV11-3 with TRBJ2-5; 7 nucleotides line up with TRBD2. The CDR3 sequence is CASSFSPAGSQETQYF. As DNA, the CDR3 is TGTGCCAGCAGCTTTTCCCCAGCGGGGTCCCAAGAGACCCAGTACTTC.